Listed below are T cell receptor beta chains from one sample, sequenced in a study of blood T cell repertoires in COVID-19. Libraries were prepared by immunoSEQ multiplex PCR; TCRdb keeps only in-frame clonotypes and omits some of them. The sample consists of some 90,000 clones, roughly 86% of them appearing once. The sample taken for sequencing was peripheral blood. These receptors were collected from a human donor in a cohort sampled during active COVID-19. The CDR3 runs from the conserved cysteine through the conserved F or W. The D gene is left open where the match is weak. Clone size, where shown, is once, few, many, or a class for clones that have expanded.

D	J	size	V	CDR3	DNA
.	TRBJ2-1	.	TRBV20-1	CSAEQVDEQFF	TGCAGTGCCGAGCAGGTTGATGAGCAGTTCTTC
.	TRBJ1-2	.	TRBV5-1	CASSLEAGYGYTF	TGCGCCAGCAGCTTGGAGGCAGGCTATGGCTACACCTTC
TRBD1	TRBJ1-2	once	TRBV25-1	CASSPGQLAYGYTF	TGTGCCAGCAGCCCGGGACAGCTGGCCTATGGCTACACCTTC
TRBD1	TRBJ2-1	.	TRBV29-1	CSVERRDRGLYNEQFF	TGCAGCGTTGAACGGAGGGACAGGGGGCTCTACAATGAGCAGTTCTTC
TRBD1	TRBJ2-7	.	TRBV3-1/TRBV3-2	CASSRDRGQDEQYF	TGTGCCAGCAGCCGCGACAGGGGGCAAGACGAGCAGTACTTC
.	TRBJ1-6	.	TRBV18	CASSGTGSYNSPLHF	TGTGCCAGCTCAGGAACAGGGAGCTATAATTCACCCCTCCACTTT
TRBD1	TRBJ2-5	.	TRBV19	CASSPGRQGWETQYF	TGTGCCAGTAGTCCAGGCCGACAGGGTTGGGAGACCCAGTACTTC
.	TRBJ2-5	.	TRBV28	CASRSGQDQETQYF	TGTGCCAGCAGATCCGGACAAGACCAAGAGACCCAGTACTTC
.	TRBJ1-6	.	TRBV11-3	CASSLPRRGWNSPLHF	TGTGCCAGCAGCTTACCCAGGAGAGGGTGGAATTCACCCCTCCACTTT
TRBD2	TRBJ2-3	.	TRBV5-6	CASSWIAGAIRGDTQYF	TGTGCCAGCAGCTGGATAGCGGGAGCAATACGGGGAGATACGCAGTATTTT
.	TRBJ1-1	few	TRBV19	CASSLSGGANTEAFF	TGTGCCAGTAGTCTTAGCGGAGGGGCGAACACTGAAGCTTTCTTT
TRBD1	TRBJ1-3	.	TRBV7-2	CASSRDSSSGNTIYF	TGTGCCAGCAGCCGGGACAGCTCCTCTGGAAACACCATATATTTT
TRBD2	TRBJ2-2	.	TRBV10-3	CAITASGRRANTEELFF	TGTGCCATCACGGCTAGCGGGAGGCGAGCGAACACCGAGGAGCTGTTTTTT
.	TRBJ2-3	once	TRBV3-1/TRBV3-2	CASSGVGGGTDTQYF	TGTGCCAGCAGCGGGGTGGGGGGAGGCACAGATACGCAGTATTTT
.	TRBJ1-6	.	TRBV13	CASSLGANSPLHF	TGTGCCAGCAGCTTAGGGGCTAATTCACCCCTCCACTTT
.	TRBJ2-3	.	TRBV5-4	CASSLKQGIDTQYF	TGTGCCAGCAGCTTAAAACAGGGAATAGATACGCAGTATTTT
TRBD2	TRBJ2-1	.	TRBV18	CASSPGGLAADEQFF	TGTGCCAGCTCACCCGGGGGACTAGCCGCCGATGAGCAGTTCTTC
TRBD1	TRBJ2-7	.	TRBV28	CASSLGDRASSYEQYF	TGTGCCAGCAGTCTGGGTGACAGGGCAAGCTCCTACGAGCAGTACTTC
.	TRBJ2-1	few	TRBV27	CASSLPGPPGNEQFF	TGTGCCAGCAGTTTACCGGGTCCCCCTGGGAATGAGCAGTTCTTC
TRBD1	TRBJ1-4	.	TRBV10-3	CATGTGAENEKLFF	TGTGCCACCGGAACAGGGGCTGAGAATGAAAAACTGTTTTTT
.	TRBJ2-7	.	TRBV4-1	CASSQEETQTYEQYF	TGCGCCAGCAGCCAAGAAGAGACACAGACCTACGAGCAGTACTTC
TRBD1	TRBJ1-1	.	TRBV4-1	CASSQWQGASTEAFF	TGCGCCAGCAGCCAGTGGCAGGGGGCCAGCACTGAAGCTTTCTTT
.	TRBJ2-5	.	TRBV20-1	CSASPEETQYF	TGCAGTGCTAGTCCCGAAGAGACCCAGTACTTC
TRBD1	TRBJ2-7	.	TRBV30	CAWGQGPREQYF	TGTGCCTGGGGACAGGGGCCTAGAGAGCAGTACTTC
.	TRBJ1-4	.	TRBV27	CASRPRTGVATNEKLFF	TGTGCCAGCCGTCCTCGGACGGGGGTGGCAACTAATGAAAAACTGTTTTTT
.	TRBJ1-2	.	TRBV6-5	CASSYRGGGYTF	TGTGCCAGCAGTTACCGAGGCGGTGGCTACACCTTC
.	TRBJ2-1	.	TRBV19	CASSIDSTTETSYNEQFF	TGTGCCAGTAGTATAGATAGTACCACAGAGACCTCCTACAATGAGCAGTTCTTC
.	TRBJ1-4	.	TRBV4-3	CASSQSRGEGEKLFF	TGCGCCAGCAGCCAGAGCCGGGGAGAGGGTGAAAAACTGTTTTTT
.	TRBJ2-2	.	TRBV13	CASSLTSNPGELFF	TGTGCCAGCAGCTTGACTAGTAATCCCGGGGAGCTGTTTTTT
.	TRBJ2-5	.	TRBV7-2	CASSMTAQETQYF	TGTGCCAGCAGCATGACTGCACAAGAGACCCAGTACTTC
.	TRBJ2-7	few	TRBV4-2	CASSQTSGESRYEQYF	TGTGCCAGCAGTCAAACCTCCGGGGAGAGCAGGTACGAGCAGTACTTC
TRBD1	TRBJ2-5	.	TRBV4-1	CASSQDRTGQRETQYF	TGCGCCAGCAGCCAAGATCGGACAGGGCAGCGAGAGACCCAGTACTTC
TRBD1	TRBJ1-4	once	TRBV2	CASSGQGVEKLFF	TGTGCCAGCAGTGGGCAGGGGGTTGAAAAACTGTTTTTT
.	TRBJ1-5	.	TRBV6-6	CASSYEGGNNQPQHF	TGTGCCAGCAGTTATGAGGGGGGGAACAATCAGCCCCAGCATTTT
.	TRBJ1-4	few	TRBV20-1	CSASGQSPNEKLFF	TGCAGTGCTAGTGGACAGTCCCCTAATGAAAAACTGTTTTTT
TRBD1	TRBJ1-2	.	TRBV3-1/TRBV3-2	CASNVGTGLYGYTF	TGTGCCAGCAACGTCGGGACAGGGCTTTATGGCTACACCTTC
.	TRBJ1-2	.	TRBV5-6	CASSRGVAANYGYTF	TGTGCCAGCAGCCGCGGGGTGGCAGCGAACTATGGCTACACCTTC
TRBD2	TRBJ2-1	.	TRBV5-1	CASSSGTSGEQFF	TGCGCCAGCAGTTCCGGGACTAGCGGTGAGCAGTTCTTC
TRBD1	TRBJ2-7	few	TRBV7-2	CASSLENRGLYEQYF	TGTGCCAGCAGCTTAGAGAACAGGGGTTTATACGAGCAGTACTTC
.	TRBJ2-3	once	TRBV2	CASSPRGATGTDTQYF	TGTGCCAGCAGCCCCCGGGGGGCAACAGGTACAGATACGCAGTATTTT
TRBD1	TRBJ2-7	medium-sized	TRBV27	CASRLTGGDEQYF	TGTGCCAGCAGGCTGACAGGGGGCGACGAGCAGTACTTC
.	TRBJ1-6	.	TRBV9	CASSARQDDSPLHF	TGTGCCAGCAGCGCCCGACAGGACGATTCACCCCTCCACTTT
TRBD1	TRBJ1-1	.	TRBV7-6	CASSWDRGQSENTEAFF	TGTGCCAGCAGCTGGGACAGGGGGCAATCAGAGAACACTGAAGCTTTCTTT
TRBD1	TRBJ2-7	.	TRBV28	CASRSPTGGSYEQYF	TGTGCCAGCAGATCCCCGACAGGGGGCTCCTACGAGCAGTACTTC
TRBD1	TRBJ1-5	.	TRBV28	CASSPRQGTQPQHF	TGTGCCAGCAGCCCCCGACAGGGGACTCAGCCCCAGCATTTT